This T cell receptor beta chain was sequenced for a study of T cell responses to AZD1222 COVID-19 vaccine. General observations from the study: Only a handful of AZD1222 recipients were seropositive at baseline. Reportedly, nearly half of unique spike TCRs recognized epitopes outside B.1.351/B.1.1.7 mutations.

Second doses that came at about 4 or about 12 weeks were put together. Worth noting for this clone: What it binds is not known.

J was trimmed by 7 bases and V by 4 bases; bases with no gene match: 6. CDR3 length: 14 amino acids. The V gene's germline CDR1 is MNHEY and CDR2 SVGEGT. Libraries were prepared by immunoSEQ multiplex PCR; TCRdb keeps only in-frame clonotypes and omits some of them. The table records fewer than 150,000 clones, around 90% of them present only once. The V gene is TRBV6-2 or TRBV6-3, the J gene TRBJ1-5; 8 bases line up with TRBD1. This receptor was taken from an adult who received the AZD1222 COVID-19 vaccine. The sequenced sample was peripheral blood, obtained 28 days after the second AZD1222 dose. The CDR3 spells CASSFQGARQPQHF. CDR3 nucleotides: TGTGCCAGCAGTTTCCAGGGGGCTAGGCAGCCCCAGCATTTT.